These 21 T cell receptor beta chains share one sample of origin, sequenced in a study of OX40 agonist ivuxolimab in advanced cancers. The data were produced by immunoSEQ multiplex PCR, yet TCRdb's version contains in-frame clones alone and is incomplete. This sample carries about 63,000 clones, roughly nine tenths of them seen once, and the ten largest clones take 4% to 4.5%. The sample in question was CD4+ or CD8+ T cells sorted from blood, obtained in a trial of the OX40 agonist ivuxolimab. The source of these receptors is an adult with an advanced solid tumor such as melanoma, head and neck, liver or kidney cancer.

The chain uses TRBV20-1 and TRBJ2-1; D call uncertain. CDR1 is DFQATT and CDR2 is SNEGSKA in the germline V gene (reference sequence). V lost 2 bases to trimming and J lost 10 bases, with 9 bases between them. CDR3 length: 11 residues. The CDR3 DNA reads TGCAGTGCTAGAACGGCGGCAGAGCAGTTCTTC. It translates to CSARTAAEQFF.

The CDR3 DNA reads TGTGCCAGCAAAGTGGGGGGTGAGGGAGGGCCGGCAGAGACCCAGTACTTC. Amino acid sequence: CASKVGGEGGPAETQYF. The chain links TRBV27 to TRBJ2-5; 7 bases agree with TRBD2. The germline V gene has CDR1 MNHEY and CDR2 SMNVEV (reference sequence). CDR3 length: 17 residues. With V trimmed by 7 bases and J by 4 bases, 18 bases remained unmatched.

V is TRBV6-5 and J is TRBJ1-1; no reliable D call. The CDR3 length is 13 residues. CDR1 MNHEY and CDR2 SVGAGI come from the germline V gene. The V end was cut by 8 bases, the J end by 1 base, with 11 bases between. The CDR3 bases are TGTGCCAGCCTCGACGTCCGGAACACTGAAGCTTTCTTT. It encodes CASLDVRNTEAFF.

The chain has TRBV28 and TRBJ2-1, with 13 bases aligning to TRBD2. Germline V lookup: CDR1 MDHEN, CDR2 SYDVKM. This CDR3 contains 16 residues. V shed 3 bases and J 5 bases; nucleotides not matched to a gene: 4. CDR3 in amino acids: CASSFQLAGGNNEQFF. CDR3 coding DNA: TGTGCCAGCAGTTTCCAACTAGCGGGAGGGAACAATGAGCAGTTCTTC.

The chain combines TRBV11-3 with TRBJ1-5; the D is unclear. Germline CDR1 is SGHNT and CDR2 is YENEEA. The CDR3 has 13 amino acids. Trimming removed 3 bases from V and 7 bases from J, with 10 bases in between. The CDR3: CASSFRVGQPQHF. The DNA for the CDR3 is TGTGCCAGCAGCTTTCGGGTTGGGCAGCCCCAGCATTTT.

Written as DNA, the CDR3 is TGCAGCGTTGGGACAGGGACGAGCGGCTACACCTTC. It codes for CSVGTGTSGYTF. V usage is TRBV29-1 and J usage is TRBJ1-2; TRBD1 aligns across 8 bases. Germline loops: CDR1 SQVTM, CDR2 ANQGSEA. The CDR3 extends over 12 amino acids. The ends lost 4 bases at V and 8 bases at J; junction bases unmatched: 6.

The chain joins TRBV6-5 to TRBJ1-5, with D tentatively TRBD1 (5 bases). Germline values: CDR1 MNHEY, CDR2 SVGAGI. The V gene lost 0 bases and the J gene lost 4 bases, with 7 bases spanning the gap. This CDR3 comprises 14 residues. The CDR3 bases are TGTGCCAGCAGTTACTCGGGGCAGAATCAGCCCCAGCATTTT. This sequence encodes CASSYSGQNQPQHF.

V gene TRBV7-8 combines with J gene TRBJ2-1; 10 bases match TRBD2. The length of the CDR3 is 15 residues. The V gene's germline CDR1 is SGHVS and CDR2 FQNEAQ. V lost 3 bases, J lost 8 bases, and 7 bases stayed unmatched. DNA for the CDR3: TGTGCCAGCAGCTTTAGCGGGGGGATCTGGTATGAGCAGTTCTTC. It codes for CASSFSGGIWYEQFF. Variable domain in full (rest from reference TRBV7-8 and TRBJ2-1): GAGVSQSPRYKVAKRGQDVALRCDPISGHVSLFWYQQALGQGPEFLTYFQNEAQLDKSGLPSDRFFAERPEGSVSTLKIQRTQQEDSAVYLCASSFSGGIWYEQFFGPGTRLTVL.

Concerning this clone: The junction departs from germline at one end; a sequencing error may be responsible. V is TRBV27 and J is TRBJ2-1; D unclear. This CDR3 region has 13 residues. Per the germline V gene, CDR1 is MNHEY and CDR2 is SMNVEV (reference sequence). Here the CDR3 reads CASSSWPYTEQFF. As DNA, the CDR3 is TGTGCCAGCAGTTCTTGGCCGTACACTGAGCAGTTCTTC.

This clone is labeled medium-sized. The V and J genes are TRBV6-5 and TRBJ1-4; TRBD1 is a possible D gene (6 bases). The V gene lost 4 bases and the J gene lost 2 bases, with 8 bases spanning the gap. CDR1 is MNHEY and CDR2 is SVGAGI in the germline V gene. This CDR3 is built from 14 residues. CDR3 sequence: CASSSGATNEKLFF. The CDR3 bases are TGTGCCAGCAGTTCAGGGGCTACTAATGAAAAACTGTTTTTT.

The chain links TRBV10-1 to TRBJ1-1; D is unresolved. There are 13 residues in the CDR3. Per germline, CDR1 WNHNN and CDR2 SYGVQD (reference sequence). The germline V and J ends were trimmed by 3 bases and 7 bases, with 12 bases remaining between them. The CDR3 loop reads CASSDGGLSEAFF. CDR3 nucleotide sequence: TGCGCCAGCAGTGATGGTGGGCTGAGTGAAGCTTTCTTT.

The V and J genes are TRBV5-1 and TRBJ2-2, with TRBD2 matching over 11 bases. In germline, CDR1 is SGHRS, CDR2 YFSETQ. J was trimmed by 6 bases and V by 1 base; bases with no gene match: 8. The CDR3 totals 17 residues. The CDR3 DNA reads as TGCGCCAGCAGCTTGATCCAACCTAGCGGGAGGCCCGGGGAGCTGTTTTTT. Its protein product is CASSLIQPSGRPGELFF.

The rearrangement joins TRBV4-2 to TRBJ2-2; D is perhaps TRBD2 (6 bases). Trimming cost V 6 bases and J 3 bases, with 11 bases left between them. The CDR3 is 14 residues long. Germline assignment: CDR1 LGHNA and CDR2 YNFKEQ. CDR3 DNA sequence: TGTGCCAGCAGGTCGTGGGGGGACACCGGGGAGCTGTTTTTT. Translation gives CASRSWGDTGELFF.

The rearrangement joins TRBV7-2 to TRBJ2-7, with 7 bases matching TRBD1. The germline V gene encodes CDR1 SGHTA and CDR2 FQGNSA. With V trimmed by 5 bases and J by 2 bases, 12 bases remained unmatched. The CDR3 has 16 residues. The CDR3 spells CASSTNRDSLTYEQYF. In DNA form, the CDR3 reads TGTGCCAGCAGCACAAACCGGGACAGCTTGACCTACGAGCAGTACTTC.

The chain combines TRBV11-2 with TRBJ2-3, with unresolved D. Trimming took 5 bases from V and 5 from J, leaving 8 bases between them. Looked up from germline, CDR1 is SGHAT and CDR2 is FQNNGV. The CDR3 covers 12 residues. The CDR3 DNA is TGTGCCAGCAGCACGACGGGAGATACGCAGTATTTT. This gives the protein CASSTTGDTQYF.

The rearrangement links TRBV6-5 to TRBJ2-2; no clear D gene. This CDR3 is built from 14 residues. Per germline, CDR1 MNHEY and CDR2 SVGAGI. The germline V and J ends were trimmed by 2 bases and 4 bases, with 8 bases remaining between them. This chain's CDR3 is CASSYGPTTGELFF. Here the CDR3 DNA reads TGTGCCAGCAGTTACGGCCCGACCACCGGGGAGCTGTTTTTT.

V usage is TRBV4-2 and J usage is TRBJ1-2; D possibly corresponds to TRBD1 (6 bases). Germline-derived CDR1 and CDR2 are LGHNA and YNFKEQ. The germline V and J ends were trimmed by 1 base and 2 bases, with 14 bases remaining between them. The CDR3 runs to 16 residues. The CDR3 loop is CASSQVSQGLNYGYTF. The CDR3 DNA follows: TGTGCCAGCAGCCAAGTGTCCCAGGGGCTGAACTATGGCTACACCTTC.

This chain uses TRBV19 with TRBJ2-1, with D maybe TRBD2 (5 bases). The CDR3 is made up of 13 amino acids. V lost 6 bases, J lost 7 bases, and 13 bases lay in between. Looked up from germline, CDR1 is LNHDA and CDR2 is SQIVND (reference sequence). This CDR3 is CASSPRTANEQFF. CDR3 bases: TGTGCCAGTAGCCCTCGGACTGCGAATGAGCAGTTCTTC.

This sequence joins TRBV9 and TRBJ1-5, with TRBD1 matching 7 bases. V lost 3 bases to trimming and J lost 3 bases; unmatched junction nucleotides: 12. Germline V lookup: CDR1 SGDLS, CDR2 YYNGEE. The length of the CDR3 is 17 residues. The CDR3 DNA sequence: TGTGCCAGCAGCGGCGGACAGGATGGGCCCTTCAATCAGCCCCAGCATTTT. It translates to CASSGGQDGPFNQPQHF. Supplemented by reference TRBV9 and TRBJ1-5, the full variable domain reads DSGVTQTPKHLITATGQRVTLRCSPRSGDLSVYWYQQSLDQGLQFLIQYYNGEERAKGNILERFSAQQFPDLHSELNLSSLELGDSALYFCASSGGQDGPFNQPQHFGDGTRLSIL.

This clone was seen a handful of times. The chain couples TRBV9 to TRBJ1-5, with unresolved D. Trimming took 5 bases from V and 0 from J, leaving 9 bases between them. Germline V gene sequence: CDR1 SGDLS, CDR2 YYNGEE. CDR3 length: 14 amino acids. CDR3 residues: CASSPGDSNQPQHF. The CDR3 DNA reads as TGTGCCAGCAGTCCCGGGGATAGCAATCAGCCCCAGCATTTT.

The chain employs TRBV7-8 and TRBJ1-1; possibly TRBD1 for D (6 bases). Trimming stripped 4 bases from V and 0 bases from J, with 15 bases between. Germline-derived CDR1 and CDR2 are SGHVS and FQNEAQ. The CDR3 is 16 amino acids. The chain's CDR3 is CASSYLTGDMNTEAFF. CDR3 bases: TGTGCCAGCAGCTACCTGACAGGAGACATGAACACTGAAGCTTTCTTT.